The entry below describes one TCR beta chain. What this receptor recognizes is not known. No much larger clone is present one base from it, and per-base qualities are unavailable. The data stem from a study of T cell responses to AZD1222 COVID-19 vaccine (dated by TCRdb to about 2021). Notes on the research overall: AZD1222 recipients whose second dose came at about 4 weeks and those whose second dose came at about 12 weeks were combined into one group, since spike-specific TCR depth and breadth did not differ between the two schedules. Enrollment into the trials was organized by age into subgroups of 18-55, 56-69 and 70-plus years, and those subgroups contained about 160, 30 and 59 TCR-sequenced participants, respectively. TCR sequencing covered roughly 230 trial participants: 200 to 220 given two doses of AZD1222 and approximately 26 given two doses of MenACWY control vaccine.

Results the study describes overall, beyond this receptor: Participants were mostly white British and included more females than males, and it was suggested by the authors that clonal diversity may have been underestimated. Spike-specific TCR breadth and depth rose significantly after two AZD1222 doses compared with day 0 and with MenACWY recipients. No day 14 peak-response samples were available, so repertoires were characterized only after the peak T cell response. Epitopes outside the regions mutated in the B.1.351 and B.1.1.7 variants were reportedly recognized by nearly half of the unique spike-specific TCRs. The 56-69-year group was small, and its depth increase did not reach significance, likely because of low power. The whole spike protein was spanned by vaccine-associated CD4 TCRs, and dominant responses were seen in regions 160-218 and 743-854. Conclusions about previously exposed vaccinees are limited because only five or six AZD1222 recipients were SARS-CoV-2 seropositive at baseline.

The CDR3 regions of human TCRbeta chains were subjected to immunosequencing. The authors' analysis ran thus. TCRs in the repertoires were compared against a reference library of SARS-CoV-2-specific TCRs that had been generated with the MIRA antigen-specificity platform. Breadth was defined as the fraction of unique TCRs that were SARS-CoV-2-associated, and depth was defined as the fraction of total T cells that were SARS-CoV-2-associated. Using the MIRA data, every spike-specific TCR was mapped to the spike region that the TCR reacted to and assigned to either a CD4 or a CD8 class. Log10-transformed breadth and depth values were compared by one-way ANOVA with Sidak's multiple comparisons tests. The source is immuneACCESS, and TCRdb retained only in-frame sequences with V and J called. Part of the clones is not carried over; for the studies checked, unresolved V genes explain less than half of this, and the remainder is unexplained. The V and J calls and clone size are taken from that table; D and trimming were inferred from the DNA. The sample table shows approximately 150,000 clones, and 90% to 95% are seen once. The top ten clones comprise more than 1.3% of the sample.

Reading from cysteine to phenylalanine, the CDR3 counts 17 amino acids. Kept here is only the CDR3 DNA, which spans 51 bases and is read in frame from base 1. CDR1 is given as SGHVS and CDR2 as FNYEAQ, both from the germline V gene. V trim: 4 bases; J trim: 3 bases; unmatched bases: 10. What the time point label conveys for this sample: baseline before first vaccination. Vaccinee samples were obtained from the UK trials COV001 and COV002, which included a single-blind randomized controlled phase 2/3 trial of AZD1222 (ChAdOx1 nCoV-19) in healthy adults. For TCRbeta chain sequencing, PBMC samples from trial participants were taken at day 0 and at day 28 after the second dose.

The chain links TRBV7-6 with TRBJ1-5; a stretch of 9 junction bases matches TRBD1. This TCR came from an adult in good health. Here the sequenced sample was peripheral blood, taken on day 0 of AZD1222 vaccination. The sequenced DNA: TGTGCCAGCAGCTCAATACAGGGGGCGCGACACAATCAGCCCCAGCATTTT. It codes for CASSSIQGARHNQPQHF.